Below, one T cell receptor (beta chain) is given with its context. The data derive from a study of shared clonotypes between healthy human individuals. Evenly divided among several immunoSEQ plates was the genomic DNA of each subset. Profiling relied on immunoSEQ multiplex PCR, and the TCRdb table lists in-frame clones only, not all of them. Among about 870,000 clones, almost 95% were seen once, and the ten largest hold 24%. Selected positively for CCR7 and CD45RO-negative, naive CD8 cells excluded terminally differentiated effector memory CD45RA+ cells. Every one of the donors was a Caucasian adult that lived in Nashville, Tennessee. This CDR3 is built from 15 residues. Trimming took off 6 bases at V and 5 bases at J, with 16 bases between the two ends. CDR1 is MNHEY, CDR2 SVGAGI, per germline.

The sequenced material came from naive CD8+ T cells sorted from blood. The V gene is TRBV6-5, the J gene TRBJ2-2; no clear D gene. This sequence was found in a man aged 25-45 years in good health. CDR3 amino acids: CASRMGLAVTGELFF. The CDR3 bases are TGTGCCAGCAGGATGGGGTTGGCGGTTACCGGGGAGCTGTTTTTT.